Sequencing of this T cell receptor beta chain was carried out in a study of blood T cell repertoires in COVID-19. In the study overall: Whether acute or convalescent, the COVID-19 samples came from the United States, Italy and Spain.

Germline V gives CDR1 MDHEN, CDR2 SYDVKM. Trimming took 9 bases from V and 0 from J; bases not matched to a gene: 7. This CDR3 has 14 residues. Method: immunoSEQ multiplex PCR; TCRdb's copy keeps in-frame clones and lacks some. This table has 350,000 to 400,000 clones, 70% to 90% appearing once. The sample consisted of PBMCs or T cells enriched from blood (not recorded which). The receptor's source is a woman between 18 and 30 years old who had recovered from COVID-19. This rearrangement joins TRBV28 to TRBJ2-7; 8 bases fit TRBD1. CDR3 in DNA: TGTGCCAGTGTGACAGGGGATAGCTCCTACGAGCAGTACTTC. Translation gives CASVTGDSSYEQYF.